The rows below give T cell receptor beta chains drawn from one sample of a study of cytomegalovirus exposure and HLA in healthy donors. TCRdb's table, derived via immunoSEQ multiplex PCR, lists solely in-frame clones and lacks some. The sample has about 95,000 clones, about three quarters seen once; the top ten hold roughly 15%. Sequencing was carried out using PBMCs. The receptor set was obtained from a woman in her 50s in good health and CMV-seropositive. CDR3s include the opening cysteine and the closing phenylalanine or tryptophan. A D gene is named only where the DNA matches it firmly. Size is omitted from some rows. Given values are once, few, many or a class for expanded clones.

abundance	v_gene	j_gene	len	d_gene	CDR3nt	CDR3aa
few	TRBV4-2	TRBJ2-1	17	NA	TGTGCCAGCAGCCAGCGGGGCTTGACAGGGCGTGGGAATGAGCAGTTCTTC	CASSQRGLTGRGNEQFF
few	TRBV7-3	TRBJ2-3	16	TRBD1	TGTGCCAGCAGCTCCGGGACAGGGGGTCTCACAGATACGCAGTATTTT	CASSSGTGGLTDTQYF
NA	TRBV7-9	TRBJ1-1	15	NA	TGTGCCAGTGTTACGTCCCGACAGGTAGGAACTGAAGCTTTCTTT	CASVTSRQVGTEAFF
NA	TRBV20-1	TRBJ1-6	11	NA	TGCAGTGCGAGGGGGGGTTCACCCCTCCACTTT	CSARGGSPLHF
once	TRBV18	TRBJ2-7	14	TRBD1	TGTGCCAGCTCACCAGGGACAGGGGGCCGGGAGCAGTACTTC	CASSPGTGGREQYF
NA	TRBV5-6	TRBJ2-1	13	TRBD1	TGTGCCAGCAGCCGGGACAGGGTGGGGGAGCAGTTCTTC	CASSRDRVGEQFF
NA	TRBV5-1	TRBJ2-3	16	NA	TGCGCCAGCAGTTATTTGGGGGGTCTGGGGACAGATACGCAGTATTTT	CASSYLGGLGTDTQYF
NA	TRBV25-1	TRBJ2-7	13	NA	TGTGCCAGCAGTGACCCAGGGGTCCACGAGCAGTACTTC	CASSDPGVHEQYF
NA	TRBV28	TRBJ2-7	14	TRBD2	TGTGCCAGCAGTTGGACTAGCGGTCGTTACGAGCAGTACTTC	CASSWTSGRYEQYF
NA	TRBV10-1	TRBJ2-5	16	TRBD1	TGCGCCAGCGGGAGGACAGGGGGAGCGGGTCAAGAGACCCAGTACTTC	CASGRTGGAGQETQYF
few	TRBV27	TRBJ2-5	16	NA	TGTGCCAGCAGTTTAGTCGGCCAGCGGGCGACAGAGACCCAGTACTTC	CASSLVGQRATETQYF
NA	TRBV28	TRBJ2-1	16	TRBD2	TGTGCCAGCACCACCGGGCTAGCGGGGCTGTACAATGAGCAGTTCTTC	CASTTGLAGLYNEQFF
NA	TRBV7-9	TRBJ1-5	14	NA	TGTTCCAGCAGCGCTCCCTATAGCAATCAGCCCCAGCATTTT	CSSSAPYSNQPQHF
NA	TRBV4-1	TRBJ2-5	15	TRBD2	TGCGCCAGCAGCCAAAGCGGGAGTGGGAAAGAGACCCAGTACTTC	CASSQSGSGKETQYF
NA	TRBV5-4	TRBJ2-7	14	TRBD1	TGTGCCAGCAGCCCGAACAGGGGGACCTACGAGCAGTACTTC	CASSPNRGTYEQYF
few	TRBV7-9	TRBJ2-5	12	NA	TGTGCCAGCAGCTTTGGGGCGGAGACCCAGTACTTC	CASSFGAETQYF
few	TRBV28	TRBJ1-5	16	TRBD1	TGTGCCAGCAGTTTCCCACAGGGGACTTCCAGCCAGCCCCAGCATTTT	CASSFPQGTSSQPQHF
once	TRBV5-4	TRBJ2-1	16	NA	TGTGCCAGCAGCCGGCAGGGTCGGAGGGATTACAATGAGCAGTTCTTC	CASSRQGRRDYNEQFF
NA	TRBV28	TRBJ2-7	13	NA	TGTGCCAGCAGTTTAGGAAATCACTACGAGCAGTACTTC	CASSLGNHYEQYF
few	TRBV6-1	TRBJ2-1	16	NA	TGTGCCAGCAGTGAAATAGACACTGGCTACTACAATGAGCAGTTCTTC	CASSEIDTGYYNEQFF
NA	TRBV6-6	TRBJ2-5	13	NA	TGTGCCAGCAGACGCCGTGAGGGAGAGACCCAGTACTTC	CASRRREGETQYF
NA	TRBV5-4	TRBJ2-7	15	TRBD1	TGTGCCAGCAGCCTGGGGACAGGGGCGCCTCGCGAGCAGTACTTC	CASSLGTGAPREQYF
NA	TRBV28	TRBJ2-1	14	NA	TGTGCCAGCAGTCCCAACCGGGGATACAATGAGCAGTTCTTC	CASSPNRGYNEQFF
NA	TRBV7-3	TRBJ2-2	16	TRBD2	TGTGCCAGCAGCTTAGGGCTAGCGGGGGGCACCGGGGAGCTGTTTTTT	CASSLGLAGGTGELFF
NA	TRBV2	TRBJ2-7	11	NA	TGTGCCAGCAAAAGGACTTACGAGCAGTACTTC	CASKRTYEQYF
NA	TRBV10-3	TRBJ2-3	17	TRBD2	TGTGCCATCAGTGAGTCCCCTAGCGGGGCGAGCACAGATACGCAGTATTTT	CAISESPSGASTDTQYF
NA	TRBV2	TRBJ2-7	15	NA	TGTGCCAGCAGTGAACGGTGGAGGGGAGGCTACGAGCAGTACTTC	CASSERWRGGYEQYF
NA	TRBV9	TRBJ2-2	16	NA	TGTGCCAGCAGCGTATCGGGGATTGTTAGTAACGGGGAGCTGTTTTTT	CASSVSGIVSNGELFF
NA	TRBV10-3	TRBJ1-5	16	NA	TGTGCCATCAGTGAGGAGGGGGGGGTAAACAATCAGCCCCAGCATTTT	CAISEEGGVNNQPQHF
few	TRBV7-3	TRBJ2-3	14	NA	TGTGCCAGCAGCCCGGGACACAGCACAGATACGCAGTATTTT	CASSPGHSTDTQYF
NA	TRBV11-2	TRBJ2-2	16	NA	TGTGCCAGCAGCTCGATACATCGGGGGAACACCGGGGAGCTGTTTTTT	CASSSIHRGNTGELFF
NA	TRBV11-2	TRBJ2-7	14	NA	TGTGCCAGCAGCTTAGCCAGGGCGATACACGAGCAGTACTTC	CASSLARAIHEQYF
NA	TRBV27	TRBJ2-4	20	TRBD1	TGTGCCAGCAGTTTATCAGCTCGTCCCGGGACAGGCGGCGCCAAAAACATTCAGTACTTC	CASSLSARPGTGGAKNIQYF
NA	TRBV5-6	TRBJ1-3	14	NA	TGTGCCAGCAGCGGGACACTTCCTGGAAACACCATATATTTT	CASSGTLPGNTIYF
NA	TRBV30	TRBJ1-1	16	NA	TGTGCCTGGAGTGGAGTCCAGGGGAGGGGGAGCACTGAAGCTTTCTTT	CAWSGVQGRGSTEAFF
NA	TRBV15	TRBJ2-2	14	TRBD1	TGTGCCACCAGCAGATCAGGACAGGGCGTGGAGCTGTTTTTT	CATSRSGQGVELFF
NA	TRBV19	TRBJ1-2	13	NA	TGTGCCAGTAACGGACAGAGCAACTATGGCTACACCTTC	CASNGQSNYGYTF
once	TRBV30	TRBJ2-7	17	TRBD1	TGTGCCTGGAGGGATTACTTTACCGGGACAGCCCCCTACGAGCAGTACTTC	CAWRDYFTGTAPYEQYF
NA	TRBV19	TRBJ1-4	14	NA	TGTGCCAGTAGTACGACAGGTTCGCGGGAAAAACTGTTTTTT	CASSTTGSREKLFF